The clone carrying this TCR beta chain has a count of ten or more. This entry comes from a study of HIV-infected patients and healthy controls. TCRdb ran MiXCR on the 5' RACE reads and lists one entry per CDR3 protein. The repertoire holds roughly 68,000 distinct CDR3 sequences, with around 21% as singletons. J gave up 6 bases and V 5 bases, and 12 bases lay outside the gene matches. CDR1 is SGHAT, CDR2 FQNNGV, per germline. CDR3 length equals 15 residues. This clonotype was sampled from a human donor in good health. What was sequenced was CD4+ T cells from blood. V gene TRBV11-2 combines with J gene TRBJ2-7; 8 bases map to TRBD2. The CDR3 protein is CASSVTGTSNSEQYF. The CDR3 DNA is TGTGCCAGCAGCGTTACCGGGACTAGTAATAGCGAGCAGTACTTC.